This TCR beta chain was recovered during a study of shared clonotypes between healthy human individuals. The wider study: Used for every donor were three CD4 naive, three CD4 memory, two CD8 naive and one CD8 memory plate.

Trimming took 6 bases from V and 6 from J, leaving 21 bases between them. Germline CDR1 and CDR2: LNHDA and SQIVND (reference sequence). CDR3 size: 15 residues. Broader study findings: Non-shared clonotypes showed lower generation probabilities than clonotypes common to all four donors.

Genomic DNA per cell subset filled all wells of several immunoSEQ plates. TCRdb's table, derived via immunoSEQ multiplex PCR, lists solely in-frame clones and lacks some. The table shows hundreds of thousands of clones, with 73% occurring only once. This clone has more than one count but fewer than ten. The antigen remains undetermined. The sequence came from a young woman in good health. The chain uses TRBV19 and TRBJ2-7; tentatively, D is TRBD1 (6 bases). The sequencing input was memory CD4+ T cells sorted from blood. Regarding subset: CD45RA-negative fraction. The CDR3 nucleotides are TGTGCCAGTAGGCTCACCTTGGGGGCGGCATCCGAGCAGTACTTC. It codes for CASRLTLGAASEQYF.